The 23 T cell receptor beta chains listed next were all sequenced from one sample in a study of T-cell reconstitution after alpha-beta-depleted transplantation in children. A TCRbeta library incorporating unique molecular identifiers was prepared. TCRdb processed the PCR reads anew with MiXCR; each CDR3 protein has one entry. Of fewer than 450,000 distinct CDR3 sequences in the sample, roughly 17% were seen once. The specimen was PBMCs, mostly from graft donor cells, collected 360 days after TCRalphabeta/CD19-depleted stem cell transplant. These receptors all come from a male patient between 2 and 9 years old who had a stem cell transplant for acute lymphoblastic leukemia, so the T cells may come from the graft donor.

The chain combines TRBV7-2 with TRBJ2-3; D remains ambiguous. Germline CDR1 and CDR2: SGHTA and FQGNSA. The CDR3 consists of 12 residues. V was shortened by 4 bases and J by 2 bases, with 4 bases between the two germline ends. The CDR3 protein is CASSYATDTQYF. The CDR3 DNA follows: TGTGCCAGCAGCTACGCCACAGATACGCAGTATTTT.

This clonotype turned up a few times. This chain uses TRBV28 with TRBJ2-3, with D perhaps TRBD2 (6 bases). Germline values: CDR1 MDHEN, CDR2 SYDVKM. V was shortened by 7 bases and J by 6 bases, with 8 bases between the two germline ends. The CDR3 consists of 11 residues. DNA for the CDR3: TGTGCCAGCAAGGCGGGGGATACGCAGTATTTT. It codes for CASKAGDTQYF.

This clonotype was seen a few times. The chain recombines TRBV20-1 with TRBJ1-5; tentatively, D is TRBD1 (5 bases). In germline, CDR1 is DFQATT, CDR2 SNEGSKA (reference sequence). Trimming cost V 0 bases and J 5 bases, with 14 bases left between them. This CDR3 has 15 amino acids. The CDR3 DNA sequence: TGCAGTGCTAGAGACCGGGACGGGGGATATCAGCCCCAGCATTTT. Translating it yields CSARDRDGGYQPQHF.

CDR3 residues: CAGPNTEAFF. The CDR3 nucleotides read TGTGCTGGCCCGAACACTGAAGCTTTCTTT. J is TRBJ1-1 and V is TRBV7-8, with D unresolved. Germline V gives CDR1 SGHVS, CDR2 FQNEAQ. The CDR3 totals 10 residues.

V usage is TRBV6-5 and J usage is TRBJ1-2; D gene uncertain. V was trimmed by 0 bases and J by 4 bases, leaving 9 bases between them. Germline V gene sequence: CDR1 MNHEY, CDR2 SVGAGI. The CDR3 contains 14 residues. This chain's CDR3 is CASSYSPGGYGYTF. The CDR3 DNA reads TGTGCCAGCAGTTACTCGCCAGGCGGCTATGGCTACACCTTC.

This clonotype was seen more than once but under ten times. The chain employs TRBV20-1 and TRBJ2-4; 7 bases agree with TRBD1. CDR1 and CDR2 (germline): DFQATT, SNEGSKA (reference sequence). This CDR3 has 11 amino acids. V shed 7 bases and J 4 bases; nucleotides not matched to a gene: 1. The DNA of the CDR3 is TGCAGTGGGGACAGTAAAAACATTCAGTACTTC. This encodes CSGDSKNIQYF.

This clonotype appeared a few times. CDR3 coding DNA: TGTGCCAGCAGCCTAGAGCGGTTCTCACCCCTCCACTTT. This sequence encodes CASSLERFSPLHF. The chain employs TRBV14 and TRBJ1-6, with D uncertain. Germline CDR1 is SGHDN and CDR2 is FVKESK. V gave up 4 bases and J gave up 10 bases, with 11 bases separating them. The CDR3 consists of 13 residues.

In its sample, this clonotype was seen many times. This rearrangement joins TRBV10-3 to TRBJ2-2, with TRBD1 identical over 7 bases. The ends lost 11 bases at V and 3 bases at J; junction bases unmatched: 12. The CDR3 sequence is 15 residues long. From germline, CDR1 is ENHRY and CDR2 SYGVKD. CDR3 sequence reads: CASQGQQQDTGELFF. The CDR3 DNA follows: TGTGCCTCACAGGGGCAACAGCAGGACACCGGGGAGCTGTTTTTT.

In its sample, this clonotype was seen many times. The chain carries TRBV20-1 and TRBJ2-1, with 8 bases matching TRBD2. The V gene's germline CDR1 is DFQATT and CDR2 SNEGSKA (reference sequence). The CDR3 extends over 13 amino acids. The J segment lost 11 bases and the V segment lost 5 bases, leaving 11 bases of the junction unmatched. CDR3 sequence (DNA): TGCAGTGCTCGACCCGGGATAGCGGGGAAGCAGTTCTTC. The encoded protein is CSARPGIAGKQFF.

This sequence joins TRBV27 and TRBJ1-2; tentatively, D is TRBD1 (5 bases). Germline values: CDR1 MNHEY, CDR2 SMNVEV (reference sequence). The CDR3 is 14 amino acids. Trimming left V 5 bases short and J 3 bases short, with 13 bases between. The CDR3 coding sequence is TGTGCCAGCAGTCCTGGGACCCAATACTATGGCTACACCTTC. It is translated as CASSPGTQYYGYTF.

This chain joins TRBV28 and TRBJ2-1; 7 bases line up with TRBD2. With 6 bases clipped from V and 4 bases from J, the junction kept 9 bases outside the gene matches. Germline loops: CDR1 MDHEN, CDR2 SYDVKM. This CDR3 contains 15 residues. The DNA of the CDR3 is TGTGCCAGCAGGCCCAATCCGCGGGGGTACAATGAGCAGTTCTTC. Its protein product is CASRPNPRGYNEQFF.

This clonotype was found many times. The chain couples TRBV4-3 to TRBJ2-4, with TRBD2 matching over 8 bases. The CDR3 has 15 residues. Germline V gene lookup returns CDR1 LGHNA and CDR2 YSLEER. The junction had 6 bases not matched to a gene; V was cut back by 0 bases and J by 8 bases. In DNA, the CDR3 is TGCGCCAGCAGCCAAGATGGGACTAGAGGGGACATTCAGTACTTC. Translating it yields CASSQDGTRGDIQYF.

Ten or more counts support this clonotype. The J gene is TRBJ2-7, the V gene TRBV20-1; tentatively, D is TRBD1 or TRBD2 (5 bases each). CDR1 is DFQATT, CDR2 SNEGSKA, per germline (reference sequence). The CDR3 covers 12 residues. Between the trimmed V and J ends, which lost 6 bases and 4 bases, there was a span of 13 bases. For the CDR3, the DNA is TGCAGTGCGCCGGGGACGCAATACGAGCAGTACTTC. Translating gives CSAPGTQYEQYF.

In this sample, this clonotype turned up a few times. The CDR3: CASNLASGARTEAFF. In nucleotides, the CDR3 is TGTGCCAGCAACCTAGCCAGTGGGGCTCGCACTGAAGCTTTCTTT. The chain links TRBV7-9 to TRBJ1-1, with D possibly TRBD1 on 5 matching bases. Germline lookup yields CDR1 SEHNR and CDR2 FQNEAQ (reference sequence). Trimming took 7 bases from V and 4 from J, leaving 19 bases between them. CDR3 size: 15 residues.

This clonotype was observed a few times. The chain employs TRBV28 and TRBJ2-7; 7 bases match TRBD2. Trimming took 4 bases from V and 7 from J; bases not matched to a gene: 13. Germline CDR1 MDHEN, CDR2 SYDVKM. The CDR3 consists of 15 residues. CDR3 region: CASSSPGREKREQYF. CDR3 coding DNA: TGTGCCAGCAGTTCGCCGGGGCGGGAGAAGAGGGAGCAGTACTTC.

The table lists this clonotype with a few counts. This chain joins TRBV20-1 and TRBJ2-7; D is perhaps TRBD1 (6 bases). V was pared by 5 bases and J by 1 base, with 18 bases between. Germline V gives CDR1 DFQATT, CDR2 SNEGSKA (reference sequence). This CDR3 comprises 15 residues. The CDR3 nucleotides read TGCAGTGCTTCAAAACAGGGTAGCGCATCCTACGAGCAGTACTTC. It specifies CSASKQGSASYEQYF.

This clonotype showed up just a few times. In nucleotides, the CDR3 is TGTGCCAGCAGTCGGGACAGGGATCAGCCCCAGCATTTT. Translated: CASSRDRDQPQHF. This rearrangement joins TRBV12-3 or TRBV12-4 to TRBJ1-5, with 9 bases fitting TRBD1. J lost 5 bases, V lost 5 bases, and 1 base had no gene match. The CDR3 covers 13 residues.

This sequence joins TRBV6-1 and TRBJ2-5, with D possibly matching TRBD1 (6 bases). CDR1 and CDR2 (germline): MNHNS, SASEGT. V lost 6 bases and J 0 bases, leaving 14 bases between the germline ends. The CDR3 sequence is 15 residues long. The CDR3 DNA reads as TGTGCCAGCAGCCGAGGGACAACGTACCAAGAGACCCAGTACTTC. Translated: CASSRGTTYQETQYF.

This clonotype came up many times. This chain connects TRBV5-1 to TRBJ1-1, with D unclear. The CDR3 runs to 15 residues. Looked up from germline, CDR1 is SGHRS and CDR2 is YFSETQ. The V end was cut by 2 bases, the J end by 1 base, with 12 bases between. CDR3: CASSLGDYPNTEAFF. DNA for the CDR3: TGCGCCAGCAGCTTAGGCGATTACCCGAACACTGAAGCTTTCTTT.

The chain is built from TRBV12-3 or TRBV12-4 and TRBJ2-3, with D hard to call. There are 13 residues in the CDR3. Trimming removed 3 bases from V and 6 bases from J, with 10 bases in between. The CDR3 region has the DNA TGTGCCAGCAGTTTCACGGATTTGGATACGCAGTATTTT. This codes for CASSFTDLDTQYF.

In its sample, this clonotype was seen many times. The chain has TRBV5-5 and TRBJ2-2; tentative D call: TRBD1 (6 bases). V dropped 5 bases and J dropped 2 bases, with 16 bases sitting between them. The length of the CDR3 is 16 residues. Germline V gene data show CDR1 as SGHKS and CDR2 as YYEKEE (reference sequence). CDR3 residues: CASRNHGTLNTGELFF. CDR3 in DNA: TGTGCCAGCAGGAACCACGGGACACTAAACACCGGGGAGCTGTTTTTT.

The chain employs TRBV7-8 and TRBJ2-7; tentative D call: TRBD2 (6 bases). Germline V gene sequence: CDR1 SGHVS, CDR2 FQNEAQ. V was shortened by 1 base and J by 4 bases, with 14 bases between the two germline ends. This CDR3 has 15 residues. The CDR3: CASSLGRGGPYEQYF. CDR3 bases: TGTGCCAGCAGCTTAGGCCGGGGAGGCCCGTACGAGCAGTACTTC.

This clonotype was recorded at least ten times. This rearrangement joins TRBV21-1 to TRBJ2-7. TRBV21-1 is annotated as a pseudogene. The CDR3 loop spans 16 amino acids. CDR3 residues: CASSKATFVAVYEQYF. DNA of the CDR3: TGTGCCAGCAGCAAGGCGACCTTTGTGGCAGTTTACGAGCAGTACTTC.